One sample yielded the 9 T cell receptor beta chains listed below, sequenced in a study of cytomegalovirus exposure and HLA in healthy donors. This PCR relied on a set of 60 Vbeta primers and 13 Jbeta primers. The assay was immunoSEQ multiplex PCR, and TCRdb's table has in-frame clones only and misses some. Of about 120,000 clones listed, around four fifths are singletons. Sequences were obtained from PBMCs. The receptors come from a man aged 35 to 55 in good health and CMV-seronegative.

This clone was observed once. The genes are TRBV5-6 and TRBJ2-3; the match to TRBD2 covers 7 bases. CDR1 SGHDT and CDR2 YYEEEE come from the germline V gene. The CDR3 totals 16 residues. Trimming removed 4 bases from V and 6 bases from J; junction bases left unmatched: 14. CDR3 DNA sequence: TGTGCCAGCAGCGGGGGGGTTCGGGGTTTGACTGATACGCAGTATTTT. Translation gives CASSGGVRGLTDTQYF.

The chain employs TRBV28 and TRBJ1-1, with D possibly matching TRBD1 (6 bases). CDR3 length: 13 residues. V lost 6 bases to trimming and J lost 0 bases, with 8 bases between them. The germline V gene has CDR1 MDHEN and CDR2 SYDVKM. CDR3 residues: CASSRQVNTEAFF. As DNA, the CDR3 is TGTGCCAGCAGCCGACAGGTGAACACTGAAGCTTTCTTT.

The CDR3 loop is CASSRQAGVFEQYF. For the CDR3, the DNA is TGTGCCAGCAGTCGTCAAGCGGGAGTGTTCGAGCAGTACTTC. This sequence joins TRBV6-5 and TRBJ2-7; 8 positions agree with TRBD2. Germline CDR1 reads MNHEY; CDR2 reads SVGAGI. After removal of 5 bases from V and 6 bases from J, the junction contained 9 bases not matched to a gene. The CDR3 covers 14 residues.

J is TRBJ1-3 and V is TRBV6-5, with D maybe TRBD1 (5 bases). V gave up 5 bases and J gave up 4 bases, with 15 bases separating them. Germline V gene sequence: CDR1 MNHEY, CDR2 SVGAGI. The CDR3 runs 15 residues. The CDR3 DNA reads as TGTGCCAGCAGTACAACCGGGACTGAGGGAAACACCATATATTTT. Amino acid sequence: CASSTTGTEGNTIYF.

The V and J genes are TRBV11-2 and TRBJ1-3; 7 nucleotides match TRBD1. The trim removed 5 bases at V and 7 bases at J, leaving 11 bases unmatched. CDR3 length: 15 amino acids. Germline CDR1 SGHAT, CDR2 FQNNGV. The CDR3 protein is CASSHRTGGMNTIYF. CDR3 coding DNA: TGTGCCAGCAGCCACCGGACAGGCGGCATGAACACCATATATTTT.

The chain recombines TRBV5-1 with TRBJ2-1, with D perhaps assigned TRBD1 or TRBD2 (9 bases each). V dropped 7 bases and J dropped 6 bases, with 41 bases sitting between them. The CDR3 runs 22 residues. The germline CDR1 and CDR2 sequences are SGHRS and YFSETQ. The CDR3 DNA reads TGCGCCAGCGGGCCTGGGACAGGGAGAGACCTAGCGGGGAGGGGGGGTTCCAATGAGCAGTTCTTC. Encoded protein: CASGPGTGRDLAGRGGSNEQFF. Complete variable domain (other parts from reference TRBV5-1 and TRBJ2-1): KAGVTQTPRYLIKTRGQQVTLSCSPISGHRSVSWYQQTPGQGLQFLFEYFSETQRNKGNFPGRFSGRQFSNSRSEMNVSTLELGDSALYLCASGPGTGRDLAGRGGSNEQFFGPGTRLTVL.

The chain links TRBV28 to TRBJ2-1, with D possibly being TRBD1 (5 bases). In germline, CDR1 is MDHEN, CDR2 SYDVKM. The CDR3 consists of 15 residues. Deletions cut 3 bases from V and 6 bases from J, with 15 bases between. CDR3 residues: CASSLTFQGFNEQFF. CDR3 nucleotides: TGTGCCAGCAGTTTGACATTCCAGGGTTTCAATGAGCAGTTCTTC.

V and J are TRBV10-3 and TRBJ1-5, with a possible D match to TRBD1 (6 bases). Germline CDR1 is ENHRY and CDR2 is SYGVKD. The CDR3 has 14 residues. Trimming removed 0 bases from V and 4 bases from J, with 7 bases in between. Written as DNA, the CDR3 is TGTGCCATCAGTGAGTCGGACAGTAATCAGCCCCAGCATTTT. Translated, it gives CAISESDSNQPQHF.

This clone was recorded once. V and J are TRBV7-2 and TRBJ2-1, with a weak D call TRBD1 (5 bases). The V end lost 2 bases, the J end lost 4 bases, and 12 bases lay between the germline ends. This CDR3 spans 15 amino acids. Germline CDR1 SGHTA, CDR2 FQGNSA. CDR3 amino acids: CASSLTGSQYNEQFF. CDR3 DNA sequence: TGTGCCAGCAGCTTAACAGGAAGTCAGTACAATGAGCAGTTCTTC.